Listed here are 21 T cell receptor beta chains from one sample, sequenced in a study of HIV-infected patients and healthy controls. Alpha and beta constant-region primers primed reverse transcription of approximately 460 ng RNA. Separate chain-specific third strand synthesis with multiplexing indices produced the alpha and beta libraries. One entry per CDR3 protein, called by TCRdb with MiXCR from the 5' RACE reads. The sample lists about 15,000 distinct CDR3 sequences; 5.5% to 8% were seen once. The repertoire came from unfractionated whole blood and reflected all unsorted peripheral T cells. Sequencing was carried out using blood. The receptors derive from an adult in good health.

This clonotype was seen many times. V is TRBV7-8 and J is TRBJ2-3, with D perhaps matching TRBD1 or TRBD2 (6 bases each). This CDR3 has 14 residues. The germline gives CDR1 SGHVS, CDR2 FQNEAQ. Trimming took off 3 bases at V and 1 base at J, with 8 bases between the two ends. CDR3 residues: CASSLRGGTDTQYF. For the CDR3, the DNA is TGTGCCAGCAGCTTGAGGGGGGGCACAGATACGCAGTATTTT.

In its sample, this clonotype was seen many times. The genes are TRBV6-1 and TRBJ1-1; D is undetermined. The CDR3 is 14 residues long. Trimming cost V 4 bases and J 0 bases, with 9 bases left between them. CDR1 is MNHNS and CDR2 is SASEGT in the germline V gene. CDR3 nucleotides: TGTGCCAGCAGTGTCGGACCCATGAACACTGAAGCTTTCTTT. It codes for CASSVGPMNTEAFF.

There are many counts of this clonotype. The rearrangement joins TRBV7-9 to TRBJ2-3, with D possibly matching TRBD1 (5 bases). The CDR3 contains 15 residues. V lost 3 bases, J lost 5 bases, and 15 bases lay in between. In germline, CDR1 is SEHNR, CDR2 FQNEAQ (reference sequence). CDR3 amino acids: CASSFVQGSLDTQYF. The DNA of the CDR3 is TGTGCCAGCAGCTTCGTTCAGGGTTCTCTAGATACGCAGTATTTT.

This clonotype is medium-sized (0.01 to 0.1%) in the sample. V usage is TRBV29-1 and J usage is TRBJ2-2; the D gene is possibly TRBD2 (5 bases). V shed 4 bases and J shed 2 bases, with 14 bases lying between them. There are 15 residues in the CDR3. Germline loops: CDR1 SQVTM, CDR2 ANQGSEA. CDR3 coding DNA: TGCAGCGTTGCTCGCGGGCGGAGTAACACCGGGGAGCTGTTTTTT. Amino acid sequence: CSVARGRSNTGELFF.

This clonotype is termed medium-sized. The chain uses TRBV2 and TRBJ2-3; D is unresolved. The germline CDR1 and CDR2 sequences are SNHLY and FYNNEI. V was pared by 7 bases and J by 6 bases, with 11 bases between. This CDR3 spans 12 amino acids. The CDR3 nucleotides read TGTGCCAGCATGGGCTTTGATGATACGCAGTATTTT. Amino acids: CASMGFDDTQYF.

Judged by abundance, this clonotype is medium-sized. This rearrangement joins TRBV14 to TRBJ2-4; D remains ambiguous. This CDR3 has 19 amino acids. Between the trimmed V and J ends, which lost 4 bases and 0 bases, there was a span of 22 bases. CDR1 is SGHDN and CDR2 is FVKESK in the germline V gene. The CDR3, as DNA: TGTGCCAGCAGCCGCCATAGTGGGGATACTAAGTTAGCCAAAAACATTCAGTACTTC. Translation gives CASSRHSGDTKLAKNIQYF.

This clonotype was picked up many times. The chain employs TRBV11-2 and TRBJ1-2; D is possibly TRBD1 (6 bases). This CDR3 contains 15 residues. V gave up 5 bases and J gave up 3 bases, with 16 bases separating them. From germline, CDR1 is SGHAT and CDR2 FQNNGV. The CDR3 DNA follows: TGTGCCAGCAGCCCAGAGACAGGTGACTACTATGGCTACACCTTC. As protein: CASSPETGDYYGYTF. The complete variable domain, with remaining parts taken from reference TRBV11-2 and TRBJ1-2, reads EAGVAQSPRYKIIEKRQSVAFWCNPISGHATLYWYQQILGQGPKLLIQFQNNGVVDDSQLPKDRFSAERLKGVDSTLKIQPAKLEDSAVYLCASSPETGDYYGYTFGSGTRLTVV.

This clonotype was counted at least ten times. V usage is TRBV4-1 and J usage is TRBJ2-1, with 11 bases fitting TRBD2. This CDR3 comprises 15 residues. J was trimmed by 8 bases and V by 1 base; bases with no gene match: 4. The germline V gene encodes CDR1 MGHRA and CDR2 YSYEKL. The CDR3, as DNA: TGCGCCAGCAGCCAAGTAGCGGGGGGGAGTTATGAGCAGTTCTTC. Translating it yields CASSQVAGGSYEQFF.

This clonotype has at least ten counts. The chain uses TRBV7-9 and TRBJ1-5; possibly TRBD1 for D (6 bases). The V gene's germline CDR1 is SEHNR and CDR2 FQNEAQ (reference sequence). The CDR3 is made up of 15 amino acids. V gave up 4 bases and J gave up 7 bases, with 17 bases separating them. This CDR3 is CASSSGQIGLQPQHF. CDR3 DNA: TGTGCCAGCAGCTCGGGACAAATAGGGTTACAGCCCCAGCATTTT.

By frequency in the sample, this clonotype is medium-sized. The rearrangement links TRBV11-1 to TRBJ2-7; maybe TRBD2 (6 bases). The CDR3 runs 15 residues. Germline values: CDR1 SGHAT, CDR2 FQDESV (reference sequence). V gave up 5 bases and J gave up 6 bases, with 20 bases separating them. The CDR3: CASSPDKLSRGEQYF. CDR3 DNA sequence: TGTGCCAGCAGCCCTGACAAGCTCTCGCGGGGCGAGCAGTACTTC.

This clonotype counts as medium-sized. The chain recombines TRBV20-1 with TRBJ1-5; weak D call: TRBD1 (6 bases). The germline V gene encodes CDR1 DFQATT and CDR2 SNEGSKA (reference sequence). V was clipped by 1 base and J by 6 bases, with 10 bases between them. The CDR3 is 13 amino acids. CDR3 sequence reads: CSARGGGRQPQHF. In nucleotides, the CDR3 is TGCAGTGCTAGAGGGGGGGGGCGTCAGCCCCAGCATTTT.

This clonotype is judged medium-sized. The rearrangement joins TRBV13 to TRBJ2-6, with 9 nucleotides matching TRBD1. The CDR3 is 20 residues long. Germline loops: CDR1 PRHDT, CDR2 FYEKMQ (reference sequence). Trimming took 5 bases from V and 4 from J; bases not matched to a gene: 18. The CDR3 DNA sequence: TGTGCCAGCAGCCAGAAAACCAAAACAGGGGGCGCTGCCGGGGCCAACGTCCTGACTTTC. This translates into CASSQKTKTGGAAGANVLTF.

Many counts were recorded for this clonotype. This rearrangement joins TRBV6-4 to TRBJ2-2; D is possibly TRBD1 (6 bases). The CDR3 has 15 residues. Trimming pared 6 bases from V and 4 bases from J, leaving 15 bases between. Germline CDR1 is MRHNA and CDR2 is SNTAGT. In DNA form, the CDR3 reads TGTGCCAGCAGAGATTCAGGGGACGGCACCGGGGAGCTGTTTTTT. The encoded protein is CASRDSGDGTGELFF.

This clonotype counts as medium-sized (0.01 to 0.1%). The chain joins TRBV12-3 or TRBV12-4 to TRBJ1-5; D not certain. There are 11 residues in the CDR3. V was shortened by 2 bases and J by 5 bases, with 1 base between the two germline ends. The CDR3 sequence is CASSLYQPQHF. CDR3 sequence (DNA): TGTGCCAGCAGTTTATATCAGCCCCAGCATTTT.

This clonotype is medium-sized. V and J are TRBV10-3 and TRBJ2-1; D gene unclear. The CDR3 extends over 11 amino acids. V was trimmed by 4 bases and J by 5 bases, leaving 3 bases between them. CDR1 and CDR2 from the germline V gene are ENHRY and SYGVKD. CDR3 nucleotide sequence: TGTGCCATCAGTGTCCACAATGAGCAGTTCTTC. Its protein is CAISVHNEQFF.

This clonotype is medium-sized in the sample. The chain couples TRBV7-3 to TRBJ1-1; D not resolved. Germline lookup yields CDR1 SGHTA and CDR2 FQGTGA. The CDR3 contains 13 residues. The germline V and J ends were trimmed by 3 bases and 5 bases, with 10 bases remaining between them. In nucleotides, the CDR3 is TGTGCCAGCAGCTTGGGTGAGACAACTGAAGCTTTCTTT. This encodes CASSLGETTEAFF.

This clonotype was counted many times. The genes are TRBV6-2 or TRBV6-3 and TRBJ1-2; D may be TRBD1 (5 bases). Germline CDR1 is MNHEY and CDR2 is SVGEGT. V was shortened by 5 bases and J by 7 bases, with 20 bases between the two germline ends. CDR3 length: 15 residues. CDR3 nucleotide sequence: TGTGCCAGCAGTCAACAGCCGGATAAAACAGGTGGCTACACCTTC. It yields the protein CASSQQPDKTGGYTF.

This clonotype was seen many times. V gene TRBV6-6 combines with J gene TRBJ1-2; 7 bases are a match to TRBD1. The V and J ends lost 0 bases and 4 bases, in that order; junction bases with no gene match: 2. The CDR3 is 14 residues long. Per the germline V gene, CDR1 is MNHNY and CDR2 is SVGAGI (reference sequence). The chain's CDR3 is CASSYSGDSYGYTF. CDR3 nucleotides: TGTGCCAGCAGTTACTCTGGGGACAGCTATGGCTACACCTTC.

There are many counts of this clonotype. The chain combines TRBV11-2 with TRBJ2-7, with 8 bases fitting TRBD1. J lost 4 bases, V lost 4 bases, and 6 bases had no gene match. Germline CDR1 and CDR2: SGHAT and FQNNGV. This CDR3 has 14 residues. In nucleotides, the CDR3 is TGTGCCAGCAGCTCGGGGACAGGAAGATACGAGCAGTACTTC. This gives the protein CASSSGTGRYEQYF.

The table lists this clonotype with a count of one. V is TRBV6-2 or TRBV6-3 and J is TRBJ1-2; D call uncertain. Germline assignment: CDR1 MNHEY and CDR2 SVGEGT. Deletions cut 7 bases from V and 7 bases from J, with 22 bases between. CDR3 length: 15 residues. CDR3 DNA: TGTGCCAGCATTTCGGTCGGTGCACCCGCGGTTGGCTACACCTTC. Translating it yields CASISVGAPAVGYTF.

Ten or more counts support this clonotype. The chain joins TRBV15 to TRBJ2-5; D call uncertain. Germline V CDR1 and CDR2: LNHNV, YYDKDF (reference sequence). Between the trimmed V and J ends, which lost 0 bases and 5 bases, there was a span of 16 bases. The CDR3 is made up of 16 amino acids. The CDR3 bases are TGTGCCACCAGCAGAGATCGTGGCAGCCCCCCTGAGACCCAGTACTTC. Its translation is CATSRDRGSPPETQYF.